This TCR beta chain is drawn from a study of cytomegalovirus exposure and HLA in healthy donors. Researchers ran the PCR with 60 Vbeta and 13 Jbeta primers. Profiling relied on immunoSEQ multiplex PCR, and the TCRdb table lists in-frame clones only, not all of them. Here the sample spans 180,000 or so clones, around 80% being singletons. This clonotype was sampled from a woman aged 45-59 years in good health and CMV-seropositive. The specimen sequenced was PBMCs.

In nucleotides, the CDR3 is TGTGCCAGTAGTATAGGGACAGGGGTCGACGGAACTAACTATGGCTACACCTTC. As protein: CASSIGTGVDGTNYGYTF. This chain joins TRBV19 and TRBJ1-2, with TRBD1 matching over 9 bases. The CDR3 covers 18 residues. CDR1 LNHDA and CDR2 SQIVND come from the germline V gene (reference sequence). J gave up 0 bases and V 1 base, and 9 bases lay outside the gene matches. Variable domain in full (rest from reference TRBV19 and TRBJ1-2): DGGITQSPKYLFRKEGQNVTLSCEQNLNHDAMYWYRQDPGQGLRLIYYSQIVNDFQKGDIAEGYSVSREKKESFPLTVTSAQKNPTAFYLCASSIGTGVDGTNYGYTFGSGTRLTVV.